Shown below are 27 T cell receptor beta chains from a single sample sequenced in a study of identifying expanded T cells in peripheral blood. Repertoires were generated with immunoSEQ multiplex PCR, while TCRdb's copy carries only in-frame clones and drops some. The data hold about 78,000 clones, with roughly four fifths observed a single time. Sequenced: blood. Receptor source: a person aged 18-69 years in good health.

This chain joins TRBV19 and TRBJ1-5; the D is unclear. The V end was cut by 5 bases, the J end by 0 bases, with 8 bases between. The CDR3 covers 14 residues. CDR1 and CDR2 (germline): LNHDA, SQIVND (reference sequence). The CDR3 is CASSPSPSNQPQHF. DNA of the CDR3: TGTGCCAGTAGTCCTTCTCCTAGCAATCAGCCCCAGCATTTT.

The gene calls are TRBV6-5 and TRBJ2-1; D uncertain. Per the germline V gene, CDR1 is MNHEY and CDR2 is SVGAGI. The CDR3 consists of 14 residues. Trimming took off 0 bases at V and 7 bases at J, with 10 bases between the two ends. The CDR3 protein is CASSYSKFPNEQFF. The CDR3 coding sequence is TGTGCCAGCAGTTACTCGAAATTCCCTAATGAGCAGTTCTTC.

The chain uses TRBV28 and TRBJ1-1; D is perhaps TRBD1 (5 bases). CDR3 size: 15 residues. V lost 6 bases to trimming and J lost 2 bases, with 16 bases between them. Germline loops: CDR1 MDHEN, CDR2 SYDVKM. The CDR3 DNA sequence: TGTGCCAGCAGCCCCGCCGGGACGGCTAACACTGAAGCTTTCTTT. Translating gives CASSPAGTANTEAFF.

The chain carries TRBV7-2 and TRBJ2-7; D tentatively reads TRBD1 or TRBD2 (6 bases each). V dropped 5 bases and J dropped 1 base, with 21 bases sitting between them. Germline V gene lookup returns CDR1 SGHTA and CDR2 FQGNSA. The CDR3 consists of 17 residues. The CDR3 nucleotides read TGTGCCAGCAGCCAACCCCTTAGGGGGGCGCGGTCCTACGAGCAGTACTTC. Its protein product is CASSQPLRGARSYEQYF.

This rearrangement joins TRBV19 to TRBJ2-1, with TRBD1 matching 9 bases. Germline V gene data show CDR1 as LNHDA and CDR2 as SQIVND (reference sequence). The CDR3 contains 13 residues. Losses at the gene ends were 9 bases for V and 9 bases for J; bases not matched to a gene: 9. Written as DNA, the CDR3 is TGTGCCAGCAGATGGACAGGGGACACTGAGCAGTTCTTC. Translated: CASRWTGDTEQFF.

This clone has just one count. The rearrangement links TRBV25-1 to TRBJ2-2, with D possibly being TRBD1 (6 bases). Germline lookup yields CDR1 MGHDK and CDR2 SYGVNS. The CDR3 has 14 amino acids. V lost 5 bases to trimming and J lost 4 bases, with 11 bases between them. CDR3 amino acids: CASSQGSPTGELFF. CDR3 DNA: TGTGCCAGCAGTCAGGGGTCTCCCACCGGGGAGCTGTTTTTT. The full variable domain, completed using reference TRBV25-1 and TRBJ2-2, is EADIYQTPRYLVIGTGKKITLECSQTMGHDKMYWYQQDPGMELHLIHYSYGVNSTEKGDLSSESTVSRIRTEHFPLTLESARPSHTSQYLCASSQGSPTGELFFGEGSRLTVL.

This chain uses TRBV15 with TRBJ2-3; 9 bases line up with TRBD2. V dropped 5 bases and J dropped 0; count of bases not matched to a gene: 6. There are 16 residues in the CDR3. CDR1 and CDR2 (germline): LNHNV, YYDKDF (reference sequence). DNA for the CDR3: TGTGCCACCAGCCAAGGCGCGGGAGGGAGCACAGATACGCAGTATTTT. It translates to CATSQGAGGSTDTQYF.

The CDR3 DNA reads TGTGCCAGCAGCTTAGGACAGGGAGGGAACTATGGCTACACCTTC. Protein sequence: CASSLGQGGNYGYTF. The genes are TRBV7-2 and TRBJ1-2; 7 bases line up with TRBD1. J gave up 2 bases and V 1 base, and 4 bases lay outside the gene matches. The CDR3 has 15 amino acids. CDR1 SGHTA and CDR2 FQGNSA come from the germline V gene.

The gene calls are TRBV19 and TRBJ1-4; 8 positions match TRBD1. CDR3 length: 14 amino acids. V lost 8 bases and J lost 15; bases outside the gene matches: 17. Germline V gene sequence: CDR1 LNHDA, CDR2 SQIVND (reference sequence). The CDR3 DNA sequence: TGTGCCAGTTCTCTACAGGGGGACCAGCGGCCTGTGTTTTTT. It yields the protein CASSLQGDQRPVFF.

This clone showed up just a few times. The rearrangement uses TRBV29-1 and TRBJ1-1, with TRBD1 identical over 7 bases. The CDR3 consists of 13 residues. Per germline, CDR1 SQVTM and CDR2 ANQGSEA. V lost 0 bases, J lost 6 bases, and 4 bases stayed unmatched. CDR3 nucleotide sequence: TGCAGCGTTGAAGACAACAGGGGCCCTGAAGCTTTCTTT. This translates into CSVEDNRGPEAFF. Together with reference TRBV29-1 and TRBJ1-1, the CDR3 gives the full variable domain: SAVISQKPSRDICQRGTSLTIQCQVDSQVTMMFWYRQQPGQSLTLIATANQGSEATYESGFVIDKFPISRPNLTFSTLTVSNMSPEDSSIYLCSVEDNRGPEAFFGQGTRLTVV.

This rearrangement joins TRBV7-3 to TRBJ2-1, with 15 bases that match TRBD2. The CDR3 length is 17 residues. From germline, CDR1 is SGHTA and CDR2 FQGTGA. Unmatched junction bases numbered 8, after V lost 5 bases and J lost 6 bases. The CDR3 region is CASSVGLAGGPINEQFF. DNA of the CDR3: TGTGCCAGCAGCGTTGGACTAGCGGGAGGGCCGATCAATGAGCAGTTCTTC.

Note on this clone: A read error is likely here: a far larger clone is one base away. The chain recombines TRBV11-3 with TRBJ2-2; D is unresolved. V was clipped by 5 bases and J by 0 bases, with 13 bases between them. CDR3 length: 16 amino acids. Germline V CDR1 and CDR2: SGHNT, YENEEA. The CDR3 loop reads CASSTTPFANTGELFF. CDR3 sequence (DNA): TGTGCCAGCAGCACAACCCCGTTCGCGAACACCGGGGAGCTGTTTTTT.

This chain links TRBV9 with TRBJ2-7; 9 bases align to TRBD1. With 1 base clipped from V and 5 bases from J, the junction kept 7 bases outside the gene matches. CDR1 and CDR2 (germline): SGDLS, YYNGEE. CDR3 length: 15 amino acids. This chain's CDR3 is CASSVMPQGANEQYF. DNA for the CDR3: TGTGCCAGCAGCGTAATGCCACAGGGGGCAAACGAGCAGTACTTC.

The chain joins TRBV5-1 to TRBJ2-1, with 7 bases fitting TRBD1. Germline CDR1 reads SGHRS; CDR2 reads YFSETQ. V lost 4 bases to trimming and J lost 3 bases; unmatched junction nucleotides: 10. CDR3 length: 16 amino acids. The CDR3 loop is CASSAEPGQFYNEQFF. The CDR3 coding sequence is TGCGCCAGCAGCGCGGAGCCGGGACAGTTCTACAATGAGCAGTTCTTC.

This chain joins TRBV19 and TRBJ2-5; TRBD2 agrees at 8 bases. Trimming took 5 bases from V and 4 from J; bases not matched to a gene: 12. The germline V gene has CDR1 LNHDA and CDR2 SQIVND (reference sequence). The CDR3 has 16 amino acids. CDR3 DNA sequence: TGTGCCAGTAGTTATCTAGCGGGCCAAAGGGGAGAGACCCAGTACTTC. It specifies CASSYLAGQRGETQYF. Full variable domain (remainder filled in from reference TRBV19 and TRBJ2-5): DGGITQSPKYLFRKEGQNVTLSCEQNLNHDAMYWYRQDPGQGLRLIYYSQIVNDFQKGDIAEGYSVSREKKESFPLTVTSAQKNPTAFYLCASSYLAGQRGETQYFGPGTRLLVL.

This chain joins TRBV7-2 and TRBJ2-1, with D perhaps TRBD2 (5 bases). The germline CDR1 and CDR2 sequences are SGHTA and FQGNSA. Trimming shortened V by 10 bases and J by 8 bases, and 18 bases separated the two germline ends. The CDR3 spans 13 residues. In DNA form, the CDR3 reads TGTGCCACCTCGATGGACCCGCGGGATGAGCAGTTCTTC. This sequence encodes CATSMDPRDEQFF. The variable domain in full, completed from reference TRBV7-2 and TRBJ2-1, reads GAGVSQSPSNKVTEKGKDVELRCDPISGHTALYWYRQSLGQGLEFLIYFQGNSAPDKSGLPSDRFSAERTGGSVSTLTIQRTQQEDSAVYLCATSMDPRDEQFFGPGTRLTVL.

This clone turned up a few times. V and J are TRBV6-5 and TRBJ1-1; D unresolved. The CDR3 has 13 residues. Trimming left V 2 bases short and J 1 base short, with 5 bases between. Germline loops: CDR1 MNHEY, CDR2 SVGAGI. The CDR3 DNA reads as TGTGCCAGCAGTTACAAACAGAACACTGAAGCTTTCTTT. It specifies CASSYKQNTEAFF.

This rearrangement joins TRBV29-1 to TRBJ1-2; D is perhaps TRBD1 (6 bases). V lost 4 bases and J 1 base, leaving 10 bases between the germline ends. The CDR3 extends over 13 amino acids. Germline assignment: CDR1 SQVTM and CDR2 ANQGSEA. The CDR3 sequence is CSVGQELNYGYTF. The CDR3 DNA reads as TGCAGCGTTGGACAGGAACTTAACTATGGCTACACCTTC.

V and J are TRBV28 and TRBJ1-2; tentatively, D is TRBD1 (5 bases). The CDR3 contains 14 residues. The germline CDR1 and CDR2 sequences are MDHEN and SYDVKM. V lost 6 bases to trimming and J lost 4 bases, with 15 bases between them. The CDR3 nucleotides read TGTGCCAGCAGGCCACTCGAAGGGACCTATGGCTACACCTTC. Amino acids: CASRPLEGTYGYTF.

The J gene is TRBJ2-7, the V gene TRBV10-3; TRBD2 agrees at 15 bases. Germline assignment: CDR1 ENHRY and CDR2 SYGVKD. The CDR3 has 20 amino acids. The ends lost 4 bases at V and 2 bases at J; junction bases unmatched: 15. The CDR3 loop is CAISASTGLAGGPSPYEQYF. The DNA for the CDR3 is TGTGCCATCAGTGCCAGTACCGGACTAGCGGGAGGGCCTTCCCCCTACGAGCAGTACTTC.

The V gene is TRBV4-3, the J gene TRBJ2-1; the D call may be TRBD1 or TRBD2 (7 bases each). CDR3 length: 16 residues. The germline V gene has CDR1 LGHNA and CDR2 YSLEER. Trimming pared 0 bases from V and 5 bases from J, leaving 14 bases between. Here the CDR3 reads CASSQDSGGGNNEQFF. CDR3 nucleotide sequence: TGCGCCAGCAGCCAAGATTCAGGGGGGGGGAACAATGAGCAGTTCTTC.

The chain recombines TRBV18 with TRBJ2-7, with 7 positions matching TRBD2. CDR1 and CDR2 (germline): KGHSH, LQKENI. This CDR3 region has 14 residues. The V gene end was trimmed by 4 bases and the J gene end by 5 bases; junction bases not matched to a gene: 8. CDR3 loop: CASSRERDGHEQYF. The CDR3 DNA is TGTGCCAGCTCACGAGAGCGGGATGGCCACGAGCAGTACTTC.

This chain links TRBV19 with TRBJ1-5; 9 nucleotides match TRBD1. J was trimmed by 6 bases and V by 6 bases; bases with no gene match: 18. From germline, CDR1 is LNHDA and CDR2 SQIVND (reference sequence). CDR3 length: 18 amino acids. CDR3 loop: CASRTNRGQQGAGQPQHF. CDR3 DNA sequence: TGTGCCAGTAGAACTAATCGAGGACAACAGGGGGCTGGTCAGCCCCAGCATTTT.

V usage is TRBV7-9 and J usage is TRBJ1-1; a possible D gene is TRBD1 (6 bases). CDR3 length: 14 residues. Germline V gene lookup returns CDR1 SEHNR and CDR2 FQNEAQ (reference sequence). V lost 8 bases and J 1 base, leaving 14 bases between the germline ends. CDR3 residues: CASSYRQENTEAFF. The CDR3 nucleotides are TGTGCCAGCTCATACAGACAGGAGAACACTGAAGCTTTCTTT.

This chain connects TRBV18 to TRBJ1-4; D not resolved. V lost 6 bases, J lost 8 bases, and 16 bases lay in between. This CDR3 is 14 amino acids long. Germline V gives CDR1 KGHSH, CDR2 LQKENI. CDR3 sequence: CASSSGNRGEKLFF. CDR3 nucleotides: TGTGCCAGCTCGTCCGGGAATCGGGGAGAAAAACTGTTTTTT.

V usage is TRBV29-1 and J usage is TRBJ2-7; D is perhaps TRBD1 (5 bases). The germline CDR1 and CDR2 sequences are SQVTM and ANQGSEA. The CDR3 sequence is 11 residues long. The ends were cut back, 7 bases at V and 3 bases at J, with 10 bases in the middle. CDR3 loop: CSGGADYEQYF. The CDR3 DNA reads TGCAGCGGTGGGGCCGACTACGAGCAGTACTTC.

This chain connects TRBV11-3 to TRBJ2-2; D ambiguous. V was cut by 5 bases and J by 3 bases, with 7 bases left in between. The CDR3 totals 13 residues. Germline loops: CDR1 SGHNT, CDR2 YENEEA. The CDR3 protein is CASSPSYTGELFF. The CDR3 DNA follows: TGTGCCAGCAGCCCATCGTACACCGGGGAGCTGTTTTTT.